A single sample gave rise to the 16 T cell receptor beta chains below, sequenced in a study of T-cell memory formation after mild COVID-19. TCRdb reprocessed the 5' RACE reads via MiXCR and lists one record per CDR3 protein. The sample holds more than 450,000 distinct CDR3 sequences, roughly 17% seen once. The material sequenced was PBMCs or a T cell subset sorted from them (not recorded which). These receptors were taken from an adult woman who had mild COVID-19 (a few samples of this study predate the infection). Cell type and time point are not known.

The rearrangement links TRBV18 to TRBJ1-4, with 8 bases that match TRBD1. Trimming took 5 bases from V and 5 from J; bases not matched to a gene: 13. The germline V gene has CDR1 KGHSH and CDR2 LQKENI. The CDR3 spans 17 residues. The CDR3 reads CASSADRGRKINEKLFF. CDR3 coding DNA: TGTGCCAGCTCAGCAGACAGGGGCCGAAAGATAAATGAAAAACTGTTTTTT.

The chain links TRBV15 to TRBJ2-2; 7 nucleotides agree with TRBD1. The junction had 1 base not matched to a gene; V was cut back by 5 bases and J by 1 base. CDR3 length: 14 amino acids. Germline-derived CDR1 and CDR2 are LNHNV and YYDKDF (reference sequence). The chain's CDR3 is CATSPGGNTGELFF. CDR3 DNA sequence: TGTGCCACCAGCCCAGGGGGGAACACCGGGGAGCTGTTTTTT. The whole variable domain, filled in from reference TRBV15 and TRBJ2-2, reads DAMVIQNPRYQVTQFGKPVTLSCSQTLNHNVMYWYQQKSSQAPKLLFHYYDKDFNNEADTPDNFQSRRPNTSFCFLDIRSPGLGDTAMYLCATSPGGNTGELFFGEGSRLTVL.

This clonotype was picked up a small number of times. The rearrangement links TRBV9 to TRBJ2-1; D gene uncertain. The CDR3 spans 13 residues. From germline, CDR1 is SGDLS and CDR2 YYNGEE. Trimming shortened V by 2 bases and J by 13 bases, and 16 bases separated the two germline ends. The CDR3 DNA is TGTGCCAGCAGCGTGTGGGAAGCTACCCCTCAGTTCTTC. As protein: CASSVWEATPQFF.

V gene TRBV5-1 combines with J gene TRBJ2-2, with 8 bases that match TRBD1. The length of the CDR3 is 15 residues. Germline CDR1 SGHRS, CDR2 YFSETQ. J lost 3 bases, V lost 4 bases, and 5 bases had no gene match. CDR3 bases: TGCGCCAGCAGCCCCCAGGGGGCCGACACCGGGGAGCTGTTTTTT. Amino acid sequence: CASSPQGADTGELFF.

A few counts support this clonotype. CDR3 region: CSARVLAGISNEQFF. DNA of the CDR3: TGCAGTGCTAGGGTACTAGCGGGAATTTCCAATGAGCAGTTCTTC. The rearrangement uses TRBV20-1 and TRBJ2-1, with TRBD2 matching over 10 bases. There are 15 residues in the CDR3. The ends lost 3 bases at V and 6 bases at J; junction bases unmatched: 8. Germline V lookup: CDR1 DFQATT, CDR2 SNEGSKA (reference sequence).

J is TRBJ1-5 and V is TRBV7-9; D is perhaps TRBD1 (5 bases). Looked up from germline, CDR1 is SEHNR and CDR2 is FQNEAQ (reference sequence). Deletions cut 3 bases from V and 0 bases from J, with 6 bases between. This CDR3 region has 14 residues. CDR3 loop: CASSLDISNQPQHF. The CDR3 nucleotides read TGTGCCAGCAGCTTGGACATTAGCAATCAGCCCCAGCATTTT.

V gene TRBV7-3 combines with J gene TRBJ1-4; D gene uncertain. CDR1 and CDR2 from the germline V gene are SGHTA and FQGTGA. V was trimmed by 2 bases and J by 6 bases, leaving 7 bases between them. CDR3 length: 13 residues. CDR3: CASSLWEHEKLFF. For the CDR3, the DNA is TGTGCCAGCAGCTTATGGGAGCATGAAAAACTGTTTTTT.

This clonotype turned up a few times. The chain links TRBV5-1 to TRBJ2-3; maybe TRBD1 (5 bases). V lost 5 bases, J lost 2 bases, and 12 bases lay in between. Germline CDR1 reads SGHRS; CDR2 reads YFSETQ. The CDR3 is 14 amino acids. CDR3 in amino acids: CASRTEPFTDTQYF. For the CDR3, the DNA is TGCGCCAGCAGGACAGAACCCTTCACAGATACGCAGTATTTT.

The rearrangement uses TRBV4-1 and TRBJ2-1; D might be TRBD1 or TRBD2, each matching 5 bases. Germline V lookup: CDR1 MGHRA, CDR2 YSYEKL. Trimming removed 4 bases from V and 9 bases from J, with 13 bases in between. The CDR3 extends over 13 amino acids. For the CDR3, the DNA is TGCGCCAGCAGCCCCGGGACGAGTGTTGAGCAGTTCTTC. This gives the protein CASSPGTSVEQFF.

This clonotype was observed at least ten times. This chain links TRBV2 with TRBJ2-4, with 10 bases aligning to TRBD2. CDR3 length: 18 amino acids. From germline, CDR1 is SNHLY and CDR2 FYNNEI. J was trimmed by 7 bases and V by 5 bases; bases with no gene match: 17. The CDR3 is CASSLTDGLAGVTNIQYF. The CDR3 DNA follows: TGTGCCAGCAGTCTTACCGATGGGCTAGCGGGAGTAACTAACATTCAGTACTTC.

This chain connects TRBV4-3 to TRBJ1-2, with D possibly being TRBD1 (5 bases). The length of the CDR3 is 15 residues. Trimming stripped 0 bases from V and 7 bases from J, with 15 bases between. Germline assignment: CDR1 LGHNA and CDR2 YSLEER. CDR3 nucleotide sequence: TGCGCCAGCAGCCAAGATTGGTTGGGGGGTCCTGGCTACACCTTC. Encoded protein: CASSQDWLGGPGYTF.

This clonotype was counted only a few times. The CDR3 here is CASTGSSYEQYF. In DNA, the CDR3 is TGTGCCAGCACAGGGAGCTCCTACGAGCAGTACTTC. The J gene is TRBJ2-7, the V gene TRBV2; D could derive from TRBD1 or TRBD2 (5 bases each). CDR3 length equals 12 residues. The germline gives CDR1 SNHLY, CDR2 FYNNEI. The V and J ends lost 7 bases and 0 bases respectively, with 7 bases between them.

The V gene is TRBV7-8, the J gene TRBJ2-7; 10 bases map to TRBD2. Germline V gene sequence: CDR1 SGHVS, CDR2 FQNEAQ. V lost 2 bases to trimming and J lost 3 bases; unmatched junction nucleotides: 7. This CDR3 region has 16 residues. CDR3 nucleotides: TGTGCCAGCAGCTTACCTCTAGCGGGGGACCTCTACGAGCAGTACTTC. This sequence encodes CASSLPLAGDLYEQYF. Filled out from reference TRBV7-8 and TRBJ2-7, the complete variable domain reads GAGVSQSPRYKVAKRGQDVALRCDPISGHVSLFWYQQALGQGPEFLTYFQNEAQLDKSGLPSDRFFAERPEGSVSTLKIQRTQQEDSAVYLCASSLPLAGDLYEQYFGPGTRLTVT.

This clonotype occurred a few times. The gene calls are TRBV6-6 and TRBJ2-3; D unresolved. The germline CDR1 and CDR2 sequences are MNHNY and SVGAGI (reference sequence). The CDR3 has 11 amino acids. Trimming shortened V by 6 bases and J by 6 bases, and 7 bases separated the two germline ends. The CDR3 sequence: CASRRSDTQYF. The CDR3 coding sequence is TGTGCCAGCAGACGGTCCGATACGCAGTATTTT.

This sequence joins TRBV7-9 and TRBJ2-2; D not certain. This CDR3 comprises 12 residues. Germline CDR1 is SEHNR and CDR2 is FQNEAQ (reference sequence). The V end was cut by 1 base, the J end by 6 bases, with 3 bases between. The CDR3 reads CASSLEPGELFF. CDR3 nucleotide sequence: TGTGCCAGCAGCTTAGAGCCCGGGGAGCTGTTTTTT.

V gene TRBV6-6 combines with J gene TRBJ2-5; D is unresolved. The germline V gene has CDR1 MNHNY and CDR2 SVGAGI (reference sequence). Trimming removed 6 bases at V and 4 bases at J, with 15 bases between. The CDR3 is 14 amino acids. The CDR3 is CASRDQVVGETQYF. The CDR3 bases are TGTGCCAGCAGGGACCAGGTGGTTGGAGAGACCCAGTACTTC.